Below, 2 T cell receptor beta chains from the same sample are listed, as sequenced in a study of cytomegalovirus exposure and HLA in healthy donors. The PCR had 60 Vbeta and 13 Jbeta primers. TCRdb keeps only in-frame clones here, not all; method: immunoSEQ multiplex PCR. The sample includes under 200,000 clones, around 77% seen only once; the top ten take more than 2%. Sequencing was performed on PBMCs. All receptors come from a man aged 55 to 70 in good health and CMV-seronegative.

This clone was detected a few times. Here the CDR3 reads CASSLLGQQNTEAFF. The CDR3 nucleotides read TGTGCCAGCAGCCTTCTAGGACAGCAGAACACTGAAGCTTTCTTT. This chain links TRBV6-5 with TRBJ1-1, with a tentative D call TRBD1 (6 bases). CDR1 is MNHEY and CDR2 is SVGAGI in the germline V gene. The CDR3 totals 15 residues. The V end was cut by 6 bases, the J end by 1 base, with 15 bases between.

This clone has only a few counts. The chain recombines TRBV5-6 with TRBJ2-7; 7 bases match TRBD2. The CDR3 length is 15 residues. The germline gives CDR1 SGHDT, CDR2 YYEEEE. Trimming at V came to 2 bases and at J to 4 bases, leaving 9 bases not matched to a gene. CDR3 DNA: TGTGCCAGCAGCTTCCAGCTAGCGGTGATTTACGAGCAGTACTTC. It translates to CASSFQLAVIYEQYF.